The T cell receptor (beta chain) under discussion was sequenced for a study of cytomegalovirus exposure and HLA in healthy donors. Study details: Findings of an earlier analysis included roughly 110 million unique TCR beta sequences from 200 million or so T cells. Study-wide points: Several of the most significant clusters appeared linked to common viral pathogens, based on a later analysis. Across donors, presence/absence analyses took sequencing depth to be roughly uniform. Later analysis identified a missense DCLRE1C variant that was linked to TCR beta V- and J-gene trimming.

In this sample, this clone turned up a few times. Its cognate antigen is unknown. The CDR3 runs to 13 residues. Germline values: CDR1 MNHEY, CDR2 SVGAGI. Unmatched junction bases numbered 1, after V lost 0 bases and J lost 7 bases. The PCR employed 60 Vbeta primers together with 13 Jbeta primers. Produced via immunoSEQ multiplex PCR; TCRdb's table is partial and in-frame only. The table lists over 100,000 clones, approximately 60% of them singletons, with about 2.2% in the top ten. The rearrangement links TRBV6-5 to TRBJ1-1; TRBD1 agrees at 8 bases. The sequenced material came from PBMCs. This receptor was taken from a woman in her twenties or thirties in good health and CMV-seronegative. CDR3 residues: CASSYSGTGEAFF. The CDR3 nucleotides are TGTGCCAGCAGTTACTCCGGGACAGGTGAAGCTTTCTTT.